The clone carrying this TCR beta chain showed up just a few times. Its antigen is currently unknown. Likely unrecorded immune exposures existed in these nominally healthy donors. Primers for the PCR totalled 60 Vbeta and 13 Jbeta. Profiled with immunoSEQ multiplex PCR; TCRdb holds only in-frame clones, not every one. The sample holds 150,000 to 200,000 clones, approximately 78% seen once. The source of the sample is a study of cytomegalovirus exposure and HLA in healthy donors. Study-level points and caveats: V- and J-gene trimming of TCR beta was linked (in a later analysis) to a missense DCLRE1C variant. The likely origin of a cluster of highly shared sequence variants was a sequencing artifact.

Germline assignment: CDR1 SGHRS and CDR2 YFSETQ. The CDR3 has 15 amino acids. The ends were cut back, 7 bases at V and 1 base at J, with 17 bases in the middle. The chain carries TRBV5-1 and TRBJ1-2; possible D gene TRBD1, 5 bases. The receptor comes from a girl aged 2 to 10 in good health and CMV-seropositive. The material sequenced was PBMCs. The CDR3 nucleotides read TGCGCCAGCGTCGGGGCACAGGAGGGTAACTATGGCTACACCTTC. The encoded protein is CASVGAQEGNYGYTF.